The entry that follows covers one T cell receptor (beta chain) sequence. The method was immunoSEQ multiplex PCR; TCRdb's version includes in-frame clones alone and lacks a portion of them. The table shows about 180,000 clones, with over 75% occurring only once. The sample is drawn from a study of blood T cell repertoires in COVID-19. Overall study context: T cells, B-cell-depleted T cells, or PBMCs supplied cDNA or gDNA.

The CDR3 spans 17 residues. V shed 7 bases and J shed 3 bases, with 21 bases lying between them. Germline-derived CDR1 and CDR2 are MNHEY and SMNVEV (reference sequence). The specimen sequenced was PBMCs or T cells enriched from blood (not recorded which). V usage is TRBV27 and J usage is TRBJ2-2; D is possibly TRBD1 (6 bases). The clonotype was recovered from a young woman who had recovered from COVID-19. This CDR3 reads CASTPETGTLHTGELFF. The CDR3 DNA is TGTGCCAGCACCCCGGAGACCGGGACACTTCACACCGGGGAGCTGTTTTTT.